What follows are 22 T cell receptor beta chains derived from one specimen sequenced in a study of T cell clones after liver transplantation. Sequencing used immunoSEQ multiplex PCR; TCRdb keeps in-frame clones, though not all of them. This table has around 97,000 clones, 84% appearing once. This material consisted of CD4+ T cells from blood, taken around 48 months after liver transplant. These receptors all come from a human patient who received a liver transplant. Some T cells may trace back to the graft donor.

The V call is TRBV19, the J call TRBJ2-7, with 11 bases aligning to TRBD2. The germline V gene has CDR1 LNHDA and CDR2 SQIVND (reference sequence). J gave up 2 bases and V 4 bases, and 1 base lay outside the gene matches. This CDR3 is 14 amino acids long. For the CDR3, the DNA is TGTGCCAGTAGTAAGGGACTAGCGGCCTACGAGCAGTACTTC. It codes for CASSKGLAAYEQYF.

The chain uses TRBV28 and TRBJ1-4; 7 nucleotides match TRBD1. Per the germline V gene, CDR1 is MDHEN and CDR2 is SYDVKM. This CDR3 is 18 amino acids long. V shed 4 bases and J 1 base; nucleotides not matched to a gene: 12. As DNA, the CDR3 is TGTGCCAGCAGTTATGGACAGGTTTCAAGGGTAACTAATGAAAAACTGTTTTTT. It encodes CASSYGQVSRVTNEKLFF.

The rearrangement joins TRBV10-2 to TRBJ2-7; D not resolved. Germline V gene data show CDR1 as WSHSY and CDR2 as SAAADI. The germline V and J ends were trimmed by 7 bases and 2 bases, with 9 bases remaining between them. The CDR3 length is 12 residues. In DNA, the CDR3 is TGCGCCAGCAAGGGTGGGCCCTACGAGCAGTACTTC. It codes for CASKGGPYEQYF.

This clone was seen ten or more times. Other nucleotide sequences in the sample specify the same CDR3. J is TRBJ2-7 and V is TRBV7-9; a weak D match, TRBD1 (6 bases). The V end was cut by 4 bases, the J end by 7 bases, with 8 bases between. The CDR3 covers 11 residues. From germline, CDR1 is SEHNR and CDR2 FQNEAQ (reference sequence). CDR3 nucleotides: TGTGCCAGCAGCTCAACAGGGGAGCAGTACTTC. It is translated as CASSSTGEQYF.

The chain combines TRBV11-2 with TRBJ1-1; 7 bases agree with TRBD1. J was trimmed by 0 bases and V by 3 bases; bases with no gene match: 7. The length of the CDR3 is 16 residues. From germline, CDR1 is SGHAT and CDR2 FQNNGV. For the CDR3, the DNA is TGTGCCAGCAGCTTGTTCGCCGACAGGGTGAACACTGAAGCTTTCTTT. It encodes CASSLFADRVNTEAFF. The full variable domain, with the rest looked up from reference TRBV11-2 and TRBJ1-1, is EAGVAQSPRYKIIEKRQSVAFWCNPISGHATLYWYQQILGQGPKLLIQFQNNGVVDDSQLPKDRFSAERLKGVDSTLKIQPAKLEDSAVYLCASSLFADRVNTEAFFGQGTRLTVV.

The rearrangement joins TRBV4-1 to TRBJ1-2, with a tentative D call TRBD1 (5 bases). Trimming shortened V by 4 bases and J by 0 bases, and 9 bases separated the two germline ends. The germline V gene encodes CDR1 MGHRA and CDR2 YSYEKL. CDR3 size: 14 residues. CDR3 protein: CASSRGPANYGYTF. The CDR3 bases are TGCGCCAGCAGCCGGGGACCGGCTAACTATGGCTACACCTTC.

The CDR3 DNA is TGTGCCAGCAGCTTAGACCCAGCCTACGAGCAGTACTTC. Its protein product is CASSLDPAYEQYF. The V and J genes are TRBV7-9 and TRBJ2-7; D not certain. Germline lookup yields CDR1 SEHNR and CDR2 FQNEAQ (reference sequence). V lost 1 base, J lost 2 bases, and 6 bases lay in between. The CDR3 is made up of 13 amino acids.

The chain is built from TRBV29-1 and TRBJ2-1, with TRBD2 matching over 7 bases. Trimming cost V 4 bases and J 4 bases; bases outside gene matches: 1. The CDR3 runs 12 residues. CDR1 and CDR2 (germline): SQVTM, ANQGSEA. CDR3 sequence reads: CSVGRGYNEQFF. The CDR3 DNA sequence: TGCAGCGTTGGGCGGGGGTACAATGAGCAGTTCTTC.

The chain employs TRBV9 and TRBJ2-3; 8 nucleotides align to TRBD1. CDR3 size: 15 residues. CDR1 and CDR2 from the germline V gene are SGDLS and YYNGEE. V was pared by 4 bases and J by 2 bases, with 6 bases of the junction left unmatched. The CDR3 protein is CASSTRDRLTDTQYF. The CDR3 DNA reads as TGTGCCAGCAGCACCCGGGACAGGCTCACAGATACGCAGTATTTT.

V and J are TRBV2 and TRBJ1-5, with D maybe TRBD1 (5 bases). Between the trimmed V and J ends, which lost 6 bases and 1 base, there was a span of 13 bases. The CDR3 extends over 15 amino acids. The germline gives CDR1 SNHLY, CDR2 FYNNEI. This CDR3 is CASRPTPGSNQPQHF. CDR3 nucleotides: TGTGCCAGCAGGCCCACCCCAGGGAGCAATCAGCCCCAGCATTTT.

In this sample, this clone turned up a few times. The chain couples TRBV19 to TRBJ1-2, with no clear D. The CDR3 has 12 residues. Germline V gene lookup returns CDR1 LNHDA and CDR2 SQIVND (reference sequence). With 8 bases removed from V and 13 bases from J, the gap between germline ends came to 20 bases. For the CDR3, the DNA is TGTGCCAGTTCCGAGGACGCTAGGATGTTCACCTTC. Translated: CASSEDARMFTF.

CDR3 in amino acids: CASSLQGSLTGELFF. The CDR3 region has the DNA TGTGCCAGCAGCCTACAGGGGTCCCTCACCGGGGAGCTGTTTTTT. The chain has TRBV2 and TRBJ2-2; TRBD1 matches 7 bases. Germline lookup yields CDR1 SNHLY and CDR2 FYNNEI. The CDR3 runs 15 residues. The V segment lost 6 bases and the J segment 4 bases; nucleotides outside the gene matches: 8.

This clone was recorded a few times. The CDR3 region is CASTGLGGNQPQHF. The CDR3 coding sequence is TGTGCCAGTACCGGACTGGGGGGGAATCAGCCCCAGCATTTT. The chain recombines TRBV19 with TRBJ1-5, with D perhaps TRBD1 (5 bases). The CDR3 sequence is 14 residues long. CDR1 and CDR2 from the germline V gene are LNHDA and SQIVND (reference sequence). Trimming left V 7 bases short and J 4 bases short, with 14 bases between.

The chain recombines TRBV27 with TRBJ2-7; no reliable D call. V was trimmed by 3 bases and J by 5 bases, leaving 14 bases between them. This CDR3 has 14 residues. CDR1 is MNHEY, CDR2 SMNVEV, per germline (reference sequence). The CDR3 nucleotides read TGTGCCAGCAGTTTCCTAACAAGTGCCCACGAGCAGTACTTC. Translation gives CASSFLTSAHEQYF.

This clone has just one count. The DNA for the CDR3 is TGTGCCAGCTCACCAGGACAGGGGGCGCAAACTGAAGCTTTCTTT. It specifies CASSPGQGAQTEAFF. The V gene is TRBV18, the J gene TRBJ1-1; 11 nucleotides align to TRBD1. The J segment lost 5 bases and the V segment lost 2 bases, leaving 4 bases of the junction unmatched. CDR3 length: 15 amino acids. From germline, CDR1 is KGHSH and CDR2 LQKENI.

The chain couples TRBV5-1 to TRBJ2-5, with TRBD2 identical over 10 bases. The CDR3 totals 16 residues. V lost 0 bases to trimming and J lost 3 bases; unmatched junction nucleotides: 5. Germline V gene lookup returns CDR1 SGHRS and CDR2 YFSETQ. This chain's CDR3 is CASSLGTGTSEETQYF. The CDR3 bases are TGCGCCAGCAGCTTGGGGACCGGGACTAGCGAAGAGACCCAGTACTTC.

The chain couples TRBV19 to TRBJ1-3; possibly TRBD1 for D (6 bases). Trimming removed 5 bases from V and 3 bases from J, with 20 bases in between. CDR1 and CDR2 from the germline V gene are LNHDA and SQIVND (reference sequence). The CDR3 has 17 amino acids. The CDR3 sequence: CASSSPKTGRNGNTIYF. The CDR3 coding sequence is TGTGCCAGTAGTTCACCGAAGACAGGTCGCAATGGAAACACCATATATTTT.

V and J are TRBV9 and TRBJ2-3; D possibly corresponds to TRBD2 (7 bases). The CDR3 totals 16 residues. V gave up 2 bases and J gave up 5 bases, with 18 bases separating them. Per the germline V gene, CDR1 is SGDLS and CDR2 is YYNGEE. CDR3 coding DNA: TGTGCCAGCAGCGTTCCCGCCGGCGGGGGCCGAGATACGCAGTATTTT. It translates to CASSVPAGGGRDTQYF.

J is TRBJ1-5 and V is TRBV2; D ambiguous. The CDR3 length is 12 residues. Germline CDR1 SNHLY, CDR2 FYNNEI. Trimming took 7 bases from V and 7 from J, leaving 11 bases between them. The CDR3 bases are TGTGCCAGCAAGTCCTCGGGCCAGCCCCAGCATTTT. This translates into CASKSSGQPQHF. The entire variable domain, with the rest obtained from reference TRBV2 and TRBJ1-5, is as follows: EPEVTQTPSHQVTQMGQEVILRCVPISNHLYFYWYRQILGQKVEFLVSFYNNEISEKSEIFDDQFSVERPDGSNFTLKIRSTKLEDSAMYFCASKSSGQPQHFGDGTRLSIL.

This chain uses TRBV4-3 with TRBJ1-2, with TRBD1 identical over 12 bases. CDR1 is LGHNA and CDR2 is YSLEER in the germline V gene. V trimming: 3 bases; J trimming: 7 bases; junction bases outside the gene matches: 9. The CDR3 runs 16 residues. The CDR3 DNA is TGCGCCAGCAGCCAGGAACCGGGACAGGGGGCCGGTGGCTACACCTTC. Amino acid sequence: CASSQEPGQGAGGYTF.

The CDR3 region has the DNA TGTGCCAGTAGTTCCGGACGGGGGTCTTGGGAGACCCAGTACTTC. Translating it yields CASSSGRGSWETQYF. The rearrangement joins TRBV19 to TRBJ2-5, with D tentatively TRBD2 (6 bases). Germline loops: CDR1 LNHDA, CDR2 SQIVND (reference sequence). This CDR3 has 15 residues. V shed 5 bases and J shed 5 bases, with 18 bases lying between them. The whole variable domain, remainder taken from reference TRBV19 and TRBJ2-5, is DGGITQSPKYLFRKEGQNVTLSCEQNLNHDAMYWYRQDPGQGLRLIYYSQIVNDFQKGDIAEGYSVSREKKESFPLTVTSAQKNPTAFYLCASSSGRGSWETQYFGPGTRLLVL.

This clone appeared a single time. The chain uses TRBV7-9 and TRBJ2-7; 8 nucleotides line up with TRBD1. Germline V gene sequence: CDR1 SEHNR, CDR2 FQNEAQ (reference sequence). Trimming removed 3 bases from V and 5 bases from J; junction bases left unmatched: 6. The CDR3 spans 14 residues. The CDR3 loop is CASSFGQGSDEQYF. The CDR3 DNA reads as TGTGCCAGCAGCTTCGGACAGGGATCGGACGAGCAGTACTTC.